The 5 T cell receptor beta chains below come from one sample, sequenced in a study of response to subunit inactivated influenza vaccine. In TCRdb, the RT-PCR reads were re-called with MiXCR into one record per CDR3 protein. The sample contains fewer than 700,000 distinct CDR3 sequences, around 13% of which appear only once. The sequenced sample was PBMCs from blood, obtained more than 35 days after vaccination. Source of these receptors: a man aged 50-60 years who received an inactivated influenza vaccine.

This clonotype was seen only a few times. The chain uses TRBV5-1 and TRBJ1-2; TRBD1 agrees at 7 bases. The CDR3 runs 15 residues. The V segment lost 0 bases and the J segment 3 bases; nucleotides outside the gene matches: 5. The V gene's germline CDR1 is SGHRS and CDR2 YFSETQ. The DNA for the CDR3 is TGCGCCAGCAGCTTGGCCACAGGGGCCTACTATGGCTACACCTTC. Its protein is CASSLATGAYYGYTF.

In DNA form, the CDR3 reads TGCAGTGCCACACCGTTGCGAGGAATTCAAGAGACCCAGTACTTC. It specifies CSATPLRGIQETQYF. The chain is built from TRBV20-1 and TRBJ2-5, with D unclear. The V gene lost 6 bases and the J gene lost 2 bases, with 19 bases spanning the gap. The V gene's germline CDR1 is DFQATT and CDR2 SNEGSKA (reference sequence). The length of the CDR3 is 15 residues.

The sample holds a few counts of this clonotype. In nucleotides, the CDR3 is TGCAGTGCTAGAGATGTAAGGACAGGGCATGGCTACACCTTC. The encoded protein is CSARDVRTGHGYTF. The chain recombines TRBV20-1 with TRBJ1-2, with 8 bases identical to TRBD1. Germline values: CDR1 DFQATT, CDR2 SNEGSKA (reference sequence). The junction had 6 bases not matched to a gene; V was cut back by 0 bases and J by 6 bases. The CDR3 extends over 14 amino acids.

The chain is built from TRBV6-1 and TRBJ2-1; D unclear. The ends were cut back, 6 bases at V and 3 bases at J, with 12 bases in the middle. CDR1 is MNHNS and CDR2 is SASEGT in the germline V gene. This CDR3 has 14 residues. CDR3 coding DNA: TGTGCCAGCAGCCGGACCGCTCACTACAATGAGCAGTTCTTC. Translated, it gives CASSRTAHYNEQFF.

The CDR3 region is CASSEEQGVYGYTF. The DNA for the CDR3 is TGTGCCAGCAGTGAAGAGCAAGGAGTCTATGGCTACACCTTC. The chain joins TRBV6-1 to TRBJ1-2; D is uncertain. The CDR3 runs 14 residues. The germline V gene encodes CDR1 MNHNS and CDR2 SASEGT. Trimming removed 1 base at V and 4 bases at J, with 10 bases between.